This is a list of T cell receptor beta chains from one sample in a study of blood T cell repertoires in COVID-19. TCRdb's copy holds only in-frame clones and misses some; the assay was immunoSEQ multiplex PCR. The sample lists 140,000 or so clones; just under 85% were seen once. Material for sequencing was peripheral blood. These receptors originate from an elderly woman with acute or convalescent COVID-19. The CDR3 runs from the conserved cysteine through the conserved F or W. D genes are given only for firm matches. Expanded clones are given a class, and other clones once, few, many or no size at all.

d_call j_call clone_size v_call cdr3_aa cdr3_nt
. TRBJ1-2 once TRBV6-5 CASSSRAGGYTF TGTGCCAGCAGTTCCAGGGCCGGTGGCTACACCTTC
. TRBJ1-3 . TRBV5-1 CASSLGQLFSGNTIYF TGCGCCAGCAGCTTGGGACAGCTTTTCTCTGGAAACACCATATATTTT
TRBD2 TRBJ2-7 few TRBV7-2 CASSLTLSQRGAGHEQYF TGTGCCAGCAGCCTCACCCTTTCTCAGCGGGGGGCTGGACACGAGCAGTACTTC
. TRBJ1-2 . TRBV3-1/TRBV3-2 CASSQIRVGNYGYTF TGTGCCAGCAGCCAAATCAGGGTAGGAAACTATGGCTACACCTTC
. TRBJ2-5 . TRBV5-1 CASSLAIRSVTTQETQYF TGCGCCAGCAGCTTGGCCATCCGCAGCGTAACTACCCAAGAGACCCAGTACTTC
. TRBJ1-1 . TRBV5-1 CASSLRQAPFENTEAFF TGCGCCAGCAGCTTGCGACAGGCGCCGTTTGAAAACACTGAAGCTTTCTTT
. TRBJ2-1 . TRBV18 CASSPLRGEQFF TGTGCCAGCTCACCTCTAAGGGGTGAGCAGTTCTTC
TRBD1 TRBJ1-2 . TRBV29-1 CSATGTGNGYTF TGCAGCGCCACAGGGACAGGGAATGGCTACACCTTC
. TRBJ2-7 . TRBV6-1 CASSYSKLRDEQYF TGTGCCAGCAGTTATTCGAAACTTCGGGACGAGCAGTACTTC
. TRBJ1-3 . TRBV7-9 CASSLVQGKSGNTIYF TGTGCCAGCAGCTTAGTTCAGGGGAAGTCTGGAAACACCATATATTTT
. TRBJ2-2 . TRBV30 CAWSVQLTGELFF TGTGCCTGGAGTGTACAGCTCACCGGGGAGCTGTTTTTT
TRBD2 TRBJ2-1 . TRBV2 CASRLLGGASYNEQFF TGTGCCAGCAGACTACTCGGGGGGGCTAGTTACAATGAGCAGTTCTTC
. TRBJ2-7 . TRBV14 CASRNTGTYEQYF TGTGCCAGCAGGAATACAGGGACCTACGAGCAGTACTTC
TRBD1 TRBJ2-7 . TRBV10-1 CASSSGTGSYEQYF TGCGCCAGCAGCTCCGGGACAGGGTCCTACGAGCAGTACTTC
. TRBJ2-2 many TRBV7-3 CASSLRAATGELFF TGTGCCAGCAGCTTAAGGGCAGCAACCGGGGAGCTGTTTTTT
TRBD1 TRBJ2-2 . TRBV19 CASSAQTGSNTGELFF TGTGCCAGTAGTGCCCAGACAGGGTCGAACACCGGGGAGCTGTTTTTT
. TRBJ1-2 once TRBV9 CASSAGRQYGYTF TGTGCCAGCAGCGCTGGTCGACAGTATGGCTACACCTTC
. TRBJ2-3 . TRBV24-1 CATSDSGQSSRPDTQYF TGTGCCACCAGTGATTCAGGACAGTCTTCACGGCCAGATACGCAGTATTTT
TRBD1 TRBJ1-6 few TRBV5-1 CASSLRQGANSPLHF TGCGCCAGCAGCTTGCGACAGGGGGCAAATTCACCCCTCCACTTT
. TRBJ1-4 . TRBV3-1/TRBV3-2 CASSQRVEKLFF TGTGCCAGCAGCCAACGAGTCGAAAAACTGTTTTTT
TRBD1 TRBJ1-2 few TRBV29-1 CSVRQGAAGYTF TGCAGCGTGAGACAGGGGGCGGCTGGCTACACCTTC
TRBD1 TRBJ1-2 . TRBV6-6 CASSNQGVDYGYTF TGTGCCAGCAGTAATCAGGGGGTTGACTATGGCTACACCTTC
. TRBJ1-2 . TRBV9 CASSASSTGFYGYTF TGTGCCAGCAGCGCTAGTTCAACAGGGTTCTATGGCTACACCTTC
. TRBJ1-1 . TRBV11-2 CASSLVQGSTEAFF TGTGCCAGCAGCTTAGTACAGGGTAGTACTGAAGCTTTCTTT
. TRBJ2-3 . TRBV7-9 CASSSPRGTDTQYF TGTGCCAGCAGCTCCCCTCGCGGCACAGATACGCAGTATTTT
TRBD1 TRBJ1-2 few TRBV6-5 CASSYPTDRGPGYTF TGTGCCAGCAGTTACCCGACGGACAGGGGGCCTGGCTACACCTTC
TRBD2 TRBJ2-3 . TRBV5-1 CASSFFGLAGLVDTQYF TGCGCCAGCAGCTTTTTTGGACTAGCGGGTCTTGTCGATACGCAGTATTTT
. TRBJ2-3 . TRBV7-2 CASSLQLTDTQYF TGTGCCAGCAGCTTGCAACTCACAGATACGCAGTATTTT
TRBD1 TRBJ1-5 . TRBV7-2 CASSRQGGQPQHF TGTGCCAGCAGCCGACAGGGAGGTCAGCCCCAGCATTTT
TRBD1 TRBJ1-6 . TRBV2 CASRWAGGRNSPLHF TGTGCCAGCAGGTGGGCAGGGGGCAGAAATTCACCCCTCCACTTT
. TRBJ1-1 . TRBV7-2 CASSAGRGYAEAFF TGTGCCAGCAGCGCGGGACGTGGGTATGCTGAAGCTTTCTTT
. TRBJ2-3 . TRBV5-1 CASSPEGRTDTQYF TGCGCCAGCAGCCCCGAAGGGAGAACAGATACGCAGTATTTT
. TRBJ1-1 . TRBV19 CASSIGSEFTEAFF TGTGCCAGTAGTATCGGTTCGGAGTTCACTGAAGCTTTCTTT
. TRBJ1-4 . TRBV11-2 CASSPRTTNEKLFF TGTGCCAGCAGCCCCAGAACAACTAATGAAAAACTGTTTTTT
. TRBJ1-2 . TRBV5-4 CASSLAMGHSNYGYTF TGTGCCAGCAGCTTGGCGATGGGGCATTCTAACTATGGCTACACCTTC
. TRBJ1-2 . TRBV7-2 CASSDTARNYGYTF TGTGCCAGCTCGGATACGGCGCGGAACTATGGCTACACCTTC